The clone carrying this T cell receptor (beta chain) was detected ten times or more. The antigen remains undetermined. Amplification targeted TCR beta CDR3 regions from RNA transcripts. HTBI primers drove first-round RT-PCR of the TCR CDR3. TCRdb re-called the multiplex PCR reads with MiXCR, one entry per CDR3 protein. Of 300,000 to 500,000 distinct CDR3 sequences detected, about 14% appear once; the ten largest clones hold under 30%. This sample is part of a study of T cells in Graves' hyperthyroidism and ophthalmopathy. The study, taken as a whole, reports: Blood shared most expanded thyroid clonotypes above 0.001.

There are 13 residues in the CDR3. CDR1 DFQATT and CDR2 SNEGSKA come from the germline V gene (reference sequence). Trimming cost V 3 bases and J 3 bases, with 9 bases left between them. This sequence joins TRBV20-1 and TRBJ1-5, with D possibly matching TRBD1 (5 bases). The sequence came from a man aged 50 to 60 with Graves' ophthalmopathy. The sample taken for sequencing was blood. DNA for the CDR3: TGCAGTGCTAGCCGGGACGTCAATCAGCCCCAGCATTTT. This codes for CSASRDVNQPQHF.